This T cell receptor beta chain derives from a study of blood T cell repertoires in COVID-19. Whole-study context: The cDNA or gDNA used as material had been derived from T cells, B-cell-depleted T cells, or PBMCs.

The V gene's germline CDR1 is DFQATT and CDR2 SNEGSKA (reference sequence). This CDR3 is built from 12 residues. Between the trimmed V and J ends, which lost 3 bases and 4 bases, there was a span of 9 bases. Repertoires were generated with immunoSEQ multiplex PCR, while TCRdb's copy carries only in-frame clones and drops some. Of about 110,000 clones in the sample, approximately 80% were seen once. The chain combines TRBV20-1 with TRBJ1-2; D is undetermined. The specimen sequenced was peripheral blood. The receptor comes from a woman in her 70s with acute or convalescent COVID-19. The CDR3 nucleotides read TGCAGTGCTAGTAGGACTGGCTATGGCTACACCTTC. Protein sequence: CSASRTGYGYTF.